One and the same sample provided the 7 T cell receptor beta chains below, sequenced in a study of T cell responses to AZD1222 COVID-19 vaccine. Produced via immunoSEQ multiplex PCR; TCRdb's table is partial and in-frame only. The table lists 150,000 to 200,000 clones, over 75% of them singletons, with around 3% in the top ten. Sample: peripheral blood, taken on day 0 of AZD1222 vaccination. The receptors shown here come from an adult in good health.

The chain is built from TRBV19 and TRBJ2-2; TRBD2 agrees at 10 bases. V was clipped by 7 bases and J by 1 base; unmatched bases: 3. This CDR3 comprises 15 residues. Germline CDR1 and CDR2: LNHDA and SQIVND (reference sequence). The CDR3 reads CASISGGKNTGELFF. The CDR3 DNA sequence: TGTGCCAGTATTAGCGGGGGGAAGAACACCGGGGAGCTGTTTTTT.

The rearrangement uses TRBV29-1 and TRBJ1-5; no firm D call. Between the trimmed V and J ends, which lost 6 bases and 3 bases, there was a span of 12 bases. CDR3 length: 13 residues. The V gene's germline CDR1 is SQVTM and CDR2 ANQGSEA. The CDR3: CSVGGNPNQPQHF. The CDR3 nucleotides read TGCAGCGTCGGCGGGAACCCCAATCAGCCCCAGCATTTT.

This chain joins TRBV10-3 and TRBJ1-3; the match to TRBD1 covers 7 bases. The CDR3 is made up of 14 amino acids. The V and J ends lost 10 bases and 0 bases, in that order; junction bases with no gene match: 6. Germline V lookup: CDR1 ENHRY, CDR2 SYGVKD. The DNA for the CDR3 is TGTGCCAGCTCAGACAGGGACTCTGGAAACACCATATATTTT. Translated: CASSDRDSGNTIYF.

This clone appeared once. This sequence joins TRBV9 and TRBJ2-5, with D possibly being TRBD1 (5 bases). Germline CDR1 SGDLS, CDR2 YYNGEE. V gave up 0 bases and J gave up 3 bases, with 9 bases separating them. The CDR3 is 14 residues long. CDR3 bases: TGTGCCAGCAGCGTAGGCCCAGGGAAAGAGACCCAGTACTTC. This encodes CASSVGPGKETQYF.

This clone was found once. V usage is TRBV12-3 or TRBV12-4 and J usage is TRBJ2-7; no firm D call. V shed 7 bases and J shed 6 bases, with 10 bases lying between them. The CDR3 consists of 11 residues. The CDR3 DNA sequence: TGTGCCAGCACTCTCCTCGGCGAGCAGTACTTC. Translating it yields CASTLLGEQYF.

This chain connects TRBV7-6 to TRBJ1-4, with 12 bases identical to TRBD1. V shed 3 bases and J 8 bases; nucleotides not matched to a gene: 1. CDR1 SGHVS and CDR2 FNYEAQ come from the germline V gene. This CDR3 comprises 14 residues. The CDR3 is CASSLGQGAEKLFF. The CDR3 coding sequence is TGTGCCAGCAGCTTGGGACAGGGGGCGGAAAAACTGTTTTTT.

The chain recombines TRBV9 with TRBJ1-6; D remains ambiguous. Deletions cut 0 bases from V and 7 bases from J, with 14 bases between. The CDR3 spans 16 residues. Germline CDR1 reads SGDLS; CDR2 reads YYNGEE. The CDR3 DNA reads TGTGCCAGCAGCGTAGGGTCGATCCGATCAAATTCACCCCTCCACTTT. Translating it yields CASSVGSIRSNSPLHF.